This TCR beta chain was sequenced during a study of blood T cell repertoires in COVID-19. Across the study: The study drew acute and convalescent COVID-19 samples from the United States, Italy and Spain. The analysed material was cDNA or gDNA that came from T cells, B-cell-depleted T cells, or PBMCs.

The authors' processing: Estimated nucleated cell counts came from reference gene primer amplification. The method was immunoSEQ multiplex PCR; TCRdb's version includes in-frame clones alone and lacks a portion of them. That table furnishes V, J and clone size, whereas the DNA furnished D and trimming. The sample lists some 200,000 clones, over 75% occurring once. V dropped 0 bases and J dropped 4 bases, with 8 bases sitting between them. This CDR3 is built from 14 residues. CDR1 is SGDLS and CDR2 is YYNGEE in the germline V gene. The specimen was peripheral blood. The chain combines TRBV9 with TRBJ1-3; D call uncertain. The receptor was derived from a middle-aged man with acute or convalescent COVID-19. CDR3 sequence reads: CASSVESIGNTIYF. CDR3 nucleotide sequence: TGTGCCAGCAGCGTAGAAAGCATCGGAAACACCATATATTTT.